This TCR beta chain is drawn from a study of cytomegalovirus exposure and HLA in healthy donors. Donors came from a validation cohort of about 110 subjects, distinct from the first 666-subject cohort. This clone has a handful of counts. No antigen is known for it. Some clones are missing from TCRdb's copy, which holds only in-frame ones; the method was immunoSEQ multiplex PCR. The top ten clones hold about 15% of a sample with about 180,000 clones, approximately 81% of them seen once. The V gene's germline CDR1 is SEHNR and CDR2 FQNEAQ (reference sequence). This CDR3 has 15 amino acids. J gave up 4 bases and V 4 bases, and 5 bases lay outside the gene matches. Study-level results: Despite most TCR sequences being rare, some public TCRs occurred in many donors.

V usage is TRBV7-9 and J usage is TRBJ2-2, with TRBD1 identical over 8 bases. The sequenced material came from PBMCs. The receptor comes from a man aged 18-30 years in good health and CMV-seropositive. The CDR3 protein is CASSYLDRVTGELFF. The DNA for the CDR3 is TGTGCCAGCAGCTACCTGGACAGGGTCACCGGGGAGCTGTTTTTT.